Listed below are T cell receptor beta chains from one sample, sequenced in a study of blood T cell repertoires in COVID-19. Here immunoSEQ multiplex PCR was the method, and the copy in TCRdb shows in-frame clones only, minus some. The repertoire holds about 25,000 clones, with around 85% as singletons. The sample taken for sequencing was peripheral blood. These receptors were obtained from a human donor with active COVID-19. The donor label of this sample is uncertain. Each CDR3 is given with its conserved first and last residue. A D gene is named only where the DNA matches it firmly. Only some rows state a clone size, as once, few, many or a class for expanded clones.

clone_size,d_call,j_call,v_call,cdr3_nt,cdr3_aa
NA,TRBD1,TRBJ2-7,TRBV5-1,TGCGCCAGCAGCTTAATTTTTGGACAGGGGAACGAGCAGTACTTC,CASSLIFGQGNEQYF
NA,TRBD1,TRBJ2-5,TRBV19,TGTGCCAGTAGTATCCGGGACAGGGGGCACGAGACCCAGTACTTC,CASSIRDRGHETQYF
NA,TRBD2,TRBJ2-7,TRBV27,TGTGCCAGCAGTTTAAAGGTCACTAGCGGCTACGAGCAGTACTTC,CASSLKVTSGYEQYF
few,NA,TRBJ1-1,TRBV3-1/TRBV3-2,TGTGCCAGCAGGGGCCGGGGGGGCACTGAAGCTTTCTTT,CASRGRGGTEAFF
NA,TRBD2,TRBJ2-1,TRBV5-1,TGCGCCAGCACCGAAGAATTGGCGGGAGCGTATGAGCAGTTCTTC,CASTEELAGAYEQFF
NA,TRBD1,TRBJ2-7,TRBV5-1,TGCGCCAGCACGACAGGGGGAAGCTCCTACGAGCAGTACTTC,CASTTGGSSYEQYF
NA,NA,TRBJ2-3,TRBV5-1,TGCGCCAGCAGCTTCGGGGGATTTGAGACAGATACGCAGTATTTT,CASSFGGFETDTQYF
NA,NA,TRBJ2-3,TRBV7-9,TGTGCCAGCAGCGATGTCAGCGGGCCCAGCACAGATACGCAGTATTTT,CASSDVSGPSTDTQYF
once,TRBD2,TRBJ2-7,TRBV4-3,TGCGCCAGCAGTCGCGGGAGGGCCAGCGAGCAGTACTTC,CASSRGRASEQYF
NA,TRBD2,TRBJ2-7,TRBV29-1,TGCAGCGTTCCTAAGCGGGAGACCTACGAGCAGTACTTC,CSVPKRETYEQYF
NA,NA,TRBJ2-7,TRBV15,TGTGCCACCGGGAGACTAGGGTCCTACGAGCAGTACTTC,CATGRLGSYEQYF
NA,TRBD2,TRBJ2-1,TRBV11-2,TGTGCCAGCAACAAGGGGCGGCGGGAGGCCTACAATGAGCAGTTCTTC,CASNKGRREAYNEQFF
few,TRBD2,TRBJ2-5,TRBV7-2,TGTGCCAGCAGCGTTGGGACAGGGACTAGCGGGAGTCAAGAGACCCAGTACTTC,CASSVGTGTSGSQETQYF
NA,TRBD2,TRBJ2-7,TRBV6-5,TGTGCCAGCAGTTACTCGTGGGGGGGGAACGAGCAGTACTTC,CASSYSWGGNEQYF
NA,TRBD1,TRBJ2-3,TRBV9,TGTGCCAGCAGCGACTGGGGACAGAGCACAGATACGCAGTATTTT,CASSDWGQSTDTQYF
NA,NA,TRBJ1-1,TRBV3-1/TRBV3-2,TGTGCCAGCAGCCAAGGGGCAGGGGTGGGAGCTTTCTTT,CASSQGAGVGAFF
NA,NA,TRBJ2-7,TRBV27,TGTGCCAGCAGTTTAGGGCCCGCCTACGAGCAGTACTTC,CASSLGPAYEQYF
once,TRBD1,TRBJ2-6,TRBV19,TGTGCCAGTAGTACCCCCTCCCGGACAGGGTTGATAGTTGCTGGGGCCAACGTCCTGACTTTC,CASSTPSRTGLIVAGANVLTF
few,NA,TRBJ2-1,TRBV10-2,TGCGCCAGCAGTGGCGGACTTTACTACAATGAGCAGTTCTTC,CASSGGLYYNEQFF
NA,TRBD1,TRBJ2-2,TRBV5-5,TGTGCCAGCAGCTTACGCCCGACAGGGGGCCGTACCGGGGAGCTGTTTTTT,CASSLRPTGGRTGELFF
NA,NA,TRBJ1-2,TRBV30,TGTGCCTGGAGTCTAGGGGGGGGAACAGGCTACACCTTC,CAWSLGGGTGYTF
few,NA,TRBJ2-1,TRBV4-3,TGCGCCAGCAGCCAAGATATAGGACTATACAATGAGCAGTTCTTC,CASSQDIGLYNEQFF
NA,NA,TRBJ1-5,TRBV28,TGTGCCAGCAGAAAATTGTTATTGGGGACACAGGGTGGTGGTCAGCCCCAGCATTTT,CASRKLLLGTQGGGQPQHF
once,TRBD1,TRBJ1-4,TRBV18,TGTGCCAGCTCACCAGACAGGGGTAATGAAAAACTGTTTTTT,CASSPDRGNEKLFF
NA,NA,TRBJ1-2,TRBV2,TGTGCCAGCAGCGAAGAAAGGGGTGGGGGCTACACCTTC,CASSEERGGGYTF
NA,TRBD1,TRBJ2-3,TRBV5-8,TGTGCCAGCGAGAGACGACAGGGTACTAATACGCAGTATTTT,CASERRQGTNTQYF
NA,TRBD2,TRBJ2-7,TRBV7-9,TGTGCCAGCAGCCTTGGGACTAGCGGGAGTTTGGCCTACTACGAGCAGTACTTC,CASSLGTSGSLAYYEQYF
NA,TRBD2,TRBJ2-1,TRBV2,TGTGCCAGCATCCTCGGGACTAGCGGGTCCAATGAGCAGTTCTTC,CASILGTSGSNEQFF
NA,NA,TRBJ2-1,TRBV7-9,TGTGCCAGCAGCCCACAGCTCGGGCAGGGGATTTACAATGAGCAGTTCTTC,CASSPQLGQGIYNEQFF
few,TRBD2,TRBJ2-3,TRBV9,TGTGCCAGCAGCGCTCGTTCTGGGCTAGCGGGCCTCACAGATACGCAGTATTTT,CASSARSGLAGLTDTQYF
NA,TRBD2,TRBJ2-7,TRBV12-3/TRBV12-4,TGTGCCACCCGCCCTAGCGGCGACTACGAGCAGTACTTC,CATRPSGDYEQYF
NA,TRBD2,TRBJ2-1,TRBV5-5,TGTGCCAGCAGAAGTCGACTAGCCCCTTACAATGAGCAGTTCTTC,CASRSRLAPYNEQFF
NA,NA,TRBJ1-5,TRBV2,TGTGCCAGCAGCGAGCGTTATAGCAATCAGCCCCAGCATTTT,CASSERYSNQPQHF
medium-sized,NA,TRBJ1-5,TRBV6-6,TGTGCCAGCAGTTACACGTCAGGGGATAGCAATCAGCCCCAGCATTTT,CASSYTSGDSNQPQHF
NA,TRBD2,TRBJ2-2,TRBV6-5,TGTGCCAGCGGGGCGGGACTAGACCCCACCGGGGAGCTGTTTTTT,CASGAGLDPTGELFF